This T cell receptor (beta chain) was found in a study of blood T cell repertoires in COVID-19 (dated by TCRdb to 2020 to 2021). At the level of the whole study: The collaborator samples originated in the United States, Italy and Spain and spanned the acute and convalescent phases of COVID-19. The material from the prospective study consisted of cDNA or gDNA derived from T cells, B-cell-depleted T cells, or PBMCs. Subjects who had been exposed to COVID-19, were actively infected with it, or had recovered from it provided the deeply sampled blood TCRbeta repertoires that made up the dataset. A freely available public database, intended as a resource for researchers studying the immune response to SARS-CoV-2, is where the repertoires were released. Samples were obtained from the ongoing ImmuneRACE study (first 160 participants) and from some 1,200 subjects provided by 6 global collaborators. Sample metadata almost always included a de-identified subject ID, COVID-19 status, age in years and sex. Where available, HLA class I and class II types were obtained from metadata supplied by the sample provider rather than from assay-based typing.

Study-wide conclusions, independent of this receptor: The amount of clinical and demographic metadata varied by source and participant and was provided uncurated.

Participants in the prospective study were enrolled through a virtual design, were aged roughly 18 to 100 years, and lived in roughly 24 United States geographic areas. To assign participants to cohorts, the prospective study relied on clinical history that participants themselves reported in a screening survey and a study questionnaire. ImmuneRACE Cohort 3 recovered participants were defined by two consecutive negative NP/OP PCR tests, healthcare professional clearance, or symptom resolution. In the prospective study, whole blood, serum and a nasopharyngeal or oropharyngeal swab were collected from each participant by mobile phlebotomists. Prospective study participants could optionally give additional blood draws and questionnaires over an approximately 2-month period. Blood samples from the prospective study were shipped frozen or at room temperature prior to DNA extraction. TCRbeta CDR3 regions were amplified from genomic DNA by means of the immunoSEQ Assay, a bias-controlled multiplex PCR. In the source study's methods: Nucleated cell counts per sample were estimated from amplification of reference gene primers within the assay. To quantify the absolute abundance of each unique TCRbeta CDR3 rearrangement, sequence reads were collapsed and filtered. For each sample, productive Simpson clonality was calculated as the square root of Simpson's diversity index over productive rearrangements. TCRdb provides this immuneACCESS table in a form limited to in-frame rearrangements. Some clones are lacking; in checked studies, under half of them reflect an unresolved V gene, and why the rest are absent is not known. The V and J calls and the clone size are those of that table, but D and trimming were determined from the DNA. Within this sample are under 150,000 clones, with 85% of them counted one time only. The ten most abundant clones make up 6.2% of the sample.

This clone appeared a few times. The target of this receptor is not known. No base-level quality is on record; no much larger clone is a single base apart. Deletion took 10 bases off V and 3 bases off J, with a span of 10 bases between the germline ends. There are 12 amino acids in the CDR3, from cysteine to phenylalanine inclusive. The CDR3 DNA has 36 bases and is translated from base 1. This chain is built from TRBV5-3 and TRBJ2-2; the D gene is not confidently resolved. TRBV5-3 is an ORF, with its function uncertain. This sequence originates from a woman in her forties who had recovered from COVID-19. The sample comprised PBMCs or T cells enriched from blood (not recorded which). The CDR3: CAELRYTGELFF. The DNA sequence follows: TGTGCCGAGCTGCGGTACACCGGGGAGCTGTTTTTT.